The clone carrying this T cell receptor beta chain appeared a few times. Antigen specificity is unknown. This record belongs to a study of identical twins. Through template switching, a universal primer site was introduced, and the cDNA contained unique molecular identifiers. One entry per CDR3 protein results from TCRdb running MiXCR on the 5' RACE reads. The table records about 1.7 million distinct CDR3 sequences, under 35% of them present only once. Regarding the study as a whole: In cord blood, abundant beta clonotypes had fewer insertions; memory showed no trend.

Germline values: CDR1 SNHLY, CDR2 FYNNEI. V lost 3 bases and J lost 6, with 12 bases in between. The CDR3 sequence is 13 residues long. The clonotype comes from a newborn girl in good health. The sequencing sample was made of cord blood. The rearrangement links TRBV2 to TRBJ2-7; perhaps TRBD2 as D (5 bases). The chain's CDR3 is CASSDEAVREQYF. The CDR3 DNA follows: TGTGCCAGCAGTGACGAAGCGGTCCGCGAGCAGTACTTC.